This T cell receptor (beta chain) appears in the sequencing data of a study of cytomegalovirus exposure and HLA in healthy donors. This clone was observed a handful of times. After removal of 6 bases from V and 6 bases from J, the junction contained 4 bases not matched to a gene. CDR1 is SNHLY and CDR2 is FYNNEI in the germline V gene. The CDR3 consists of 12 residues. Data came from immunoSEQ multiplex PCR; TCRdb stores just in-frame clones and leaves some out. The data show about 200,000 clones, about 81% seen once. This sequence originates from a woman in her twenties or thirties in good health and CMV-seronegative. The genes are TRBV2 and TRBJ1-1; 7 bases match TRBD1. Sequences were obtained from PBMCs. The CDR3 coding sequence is TGTGCCAGCAGGGTCGGGACAGCTGAAGCTTTCTTT. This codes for CASRVGTAEAFF.